This entry features one T cell receptor (beta chain) sequence. The CDR3 carries no conserved terminal phenylalanine or tryptophan, so it likely arises from a read error. Genomic DNA constituted the template upon which TCR beta VDJ and CDR3 profiling was performed. Each CDR3 protein is one row after TCRdb ran MiXCR on the reads. Counted here are about 270,000 distinct CDR3 sequences, approximately 80% occurring once; the ten biggest clones make up 40% to 50%. Whoever was chosen for sequencing had shown CD8+CD57+ cell expansion by flow cytometry. These data come from a study of CD8+CD57+ T cells in acquired aplastic anemia. Between the trimmed V and J ends, which lost 5 bases and 5 bases, there was a span of 24 bases. CDR1 is SGHTA, CDR2 FQGNSA, per germline. The CDR3 contains 17 residues.

The TCR comes from a human donor with aplastic anemia. The specimen was sorted CD4+, CD8+, or CD8+CD57+ T cells (not recorded which) from PBMCs. V is TRBV7-2 and J is TRBJ2-5, with D tentatively TRBD2 (6 bases). CDR3 amino acids: CASSPPGTAACNETQYS. The CDR3 DNA is TGTGCCAGCAGCCCACCGGGGACTGCCGCGTGCAATGAGACCCAGTACTCC.